This T cell receptor beta chain was obtained from a study of circulating CD8 cells and anti-PD-1 response in melanoma. Study-wide background: Non-responders showed stable or progressive disease; responders showed complete or partial response. Overall study findings and caveats: Diversity ranked highest in DNEG and lowest in TIGIT subsets.

Worth noting for this clonotype: Its antigen is still unknown. This could be a read error, since a much larger clone is one nucleotide away.

Live CD3+CD8+TCRalphabeta+ cells were sorted into four subsets by PD-1 and/or TIGIT. Each library started from about 15 ng of total RNA using the QIAseq Immune Repertoire TCR panel. A single record per CDR3 protein comes from TCRdb applying MiXCR to the reads. The table has 550 to 650 distinct CDR3 sequences, 8% to 10% seen once; the top ten hold about 30%. CDR3 size: 14 residues. The germline V and J ends were trimmed by 2 bases and 14 bases, with 19 bases remaining between them. This receptor was taken from a human donor with melanoma. The sequencing used CD8+ T cells from PBMCs, collected at baseline or after one month of anti-PD-1 therapy (not recorded which). The J gene is TRBJ1-5, the V gene TRBV12-3 or TRBV12-4; D is unresolved. In DNA form, the CDR3 reads TGTGCCAGCAGTTTAAAAGGCGCCGTTGAGACCGAGCATTTT. Translating it yields CASSLKGAVETEHF.